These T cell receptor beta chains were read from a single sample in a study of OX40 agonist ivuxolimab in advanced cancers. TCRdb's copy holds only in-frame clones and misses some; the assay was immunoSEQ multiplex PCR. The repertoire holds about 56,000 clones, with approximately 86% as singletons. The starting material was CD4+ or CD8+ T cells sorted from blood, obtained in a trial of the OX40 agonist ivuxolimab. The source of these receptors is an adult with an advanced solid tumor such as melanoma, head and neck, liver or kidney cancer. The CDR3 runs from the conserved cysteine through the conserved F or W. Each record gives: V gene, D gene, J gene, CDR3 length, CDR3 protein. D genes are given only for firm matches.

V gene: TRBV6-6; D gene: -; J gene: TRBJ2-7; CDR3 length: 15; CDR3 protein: CASRRTGTSSYEQYF
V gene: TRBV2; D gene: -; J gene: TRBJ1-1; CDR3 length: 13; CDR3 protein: CASGGIVSTEAFF
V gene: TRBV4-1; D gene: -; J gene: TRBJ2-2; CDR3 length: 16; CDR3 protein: CASSLRGDRNTGELFF
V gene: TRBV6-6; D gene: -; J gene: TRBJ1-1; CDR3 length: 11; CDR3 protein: CASSAGGEAFF
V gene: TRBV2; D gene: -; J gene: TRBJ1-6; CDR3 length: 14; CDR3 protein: CASSPDRYNSPLHF
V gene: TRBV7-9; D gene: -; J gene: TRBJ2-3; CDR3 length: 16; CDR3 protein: CASSPQRQSDTDTQYF
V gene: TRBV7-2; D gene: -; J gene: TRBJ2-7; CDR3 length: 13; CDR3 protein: CASSLPRGHEQYF
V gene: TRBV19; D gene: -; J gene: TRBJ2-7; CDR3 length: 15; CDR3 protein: CASSIRVGSSYEQYF
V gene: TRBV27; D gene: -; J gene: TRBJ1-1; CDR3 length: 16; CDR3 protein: CASSLRWGLWNTEAFF
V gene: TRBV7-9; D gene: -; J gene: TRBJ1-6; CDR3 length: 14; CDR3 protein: CASSLEGPNSPLHF
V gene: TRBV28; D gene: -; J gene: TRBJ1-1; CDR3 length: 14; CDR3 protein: CASSPDFGRTEAFF
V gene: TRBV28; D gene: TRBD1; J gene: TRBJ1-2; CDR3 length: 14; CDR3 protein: CASSSPWQGGGYTF
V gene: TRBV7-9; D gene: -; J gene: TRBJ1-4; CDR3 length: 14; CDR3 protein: CASSLGQEDEKLFF
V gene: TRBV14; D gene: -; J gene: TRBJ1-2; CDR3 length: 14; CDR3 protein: CASSQAQSNYGYTF
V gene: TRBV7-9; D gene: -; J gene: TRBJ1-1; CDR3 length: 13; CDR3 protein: CASSLVRQPEAFF
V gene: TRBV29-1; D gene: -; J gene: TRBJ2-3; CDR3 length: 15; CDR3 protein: CSVRADSAGWDTQYF
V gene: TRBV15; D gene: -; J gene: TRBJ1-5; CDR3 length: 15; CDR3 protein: CATSRDRGEAWPQHF
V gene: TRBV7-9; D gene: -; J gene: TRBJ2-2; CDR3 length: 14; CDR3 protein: CASSLGRDTGELFF
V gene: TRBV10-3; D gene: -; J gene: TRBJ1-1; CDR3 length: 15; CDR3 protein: CAISESGVGNTEAFF
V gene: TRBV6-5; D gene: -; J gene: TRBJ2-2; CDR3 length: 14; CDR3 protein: CASSGRRFVGELFF
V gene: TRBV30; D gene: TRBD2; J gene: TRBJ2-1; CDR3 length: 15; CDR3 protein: CAWGQGLAGIGEQFF
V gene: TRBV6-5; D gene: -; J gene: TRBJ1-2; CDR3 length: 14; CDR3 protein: CASSYSPLNYGYTF
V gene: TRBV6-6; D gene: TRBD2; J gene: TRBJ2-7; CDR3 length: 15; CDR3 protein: CASSFGTSVVYEQYF
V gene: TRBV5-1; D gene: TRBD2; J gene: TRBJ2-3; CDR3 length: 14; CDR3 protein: CASRVGLAVDTQYF
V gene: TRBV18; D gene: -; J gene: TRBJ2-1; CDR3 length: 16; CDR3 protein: CASSPLDSQPYNEQFF
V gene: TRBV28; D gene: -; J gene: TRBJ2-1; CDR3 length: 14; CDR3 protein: CASSLGGDRNEQFF
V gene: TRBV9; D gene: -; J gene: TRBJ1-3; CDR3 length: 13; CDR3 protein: CASSVAGGNTIYF
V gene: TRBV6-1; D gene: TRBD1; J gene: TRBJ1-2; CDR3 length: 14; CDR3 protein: CASSLDRGVRSYTF
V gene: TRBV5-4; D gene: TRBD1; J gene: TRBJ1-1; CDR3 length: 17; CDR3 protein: CASTLRQGGIMNTEAFF
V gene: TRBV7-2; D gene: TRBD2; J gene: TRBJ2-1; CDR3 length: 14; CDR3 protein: CASSRGTSRVEQFF
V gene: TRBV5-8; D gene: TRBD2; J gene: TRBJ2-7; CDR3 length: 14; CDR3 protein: CASSISGRKYEQYF
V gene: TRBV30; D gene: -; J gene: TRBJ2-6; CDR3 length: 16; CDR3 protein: CATNRGISSGANVLTF
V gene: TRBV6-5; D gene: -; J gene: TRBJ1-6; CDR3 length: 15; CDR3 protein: CASSFDSRRNSPLHF
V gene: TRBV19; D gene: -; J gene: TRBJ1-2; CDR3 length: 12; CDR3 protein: CASSSTGLGYTF
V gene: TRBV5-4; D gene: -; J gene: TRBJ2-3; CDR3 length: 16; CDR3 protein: CASSPVDSGRPDTQYF
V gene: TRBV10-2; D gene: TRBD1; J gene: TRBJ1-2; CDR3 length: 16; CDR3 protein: CASAMTGAKAGYGYTF
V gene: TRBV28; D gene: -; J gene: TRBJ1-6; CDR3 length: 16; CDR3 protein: CASSEGGAGRGSPLHF
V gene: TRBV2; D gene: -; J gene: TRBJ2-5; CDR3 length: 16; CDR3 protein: CASSERGTRTRETQYF
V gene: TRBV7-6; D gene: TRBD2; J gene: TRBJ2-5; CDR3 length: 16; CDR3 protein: CASSSVGASGRETQYF
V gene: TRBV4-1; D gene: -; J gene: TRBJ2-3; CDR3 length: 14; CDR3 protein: CASSQDPPTDTQYF
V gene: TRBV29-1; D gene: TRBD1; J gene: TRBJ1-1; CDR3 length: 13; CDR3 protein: CSGTGVVNTEAFF
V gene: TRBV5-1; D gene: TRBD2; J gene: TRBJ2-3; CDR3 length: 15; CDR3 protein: CASSGGLAETDTQYF
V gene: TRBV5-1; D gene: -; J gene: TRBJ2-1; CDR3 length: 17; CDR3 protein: CASSLVQGSALGNEQFF
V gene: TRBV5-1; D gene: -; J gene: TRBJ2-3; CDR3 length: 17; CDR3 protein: CASSGTIRAGQGDTQYF
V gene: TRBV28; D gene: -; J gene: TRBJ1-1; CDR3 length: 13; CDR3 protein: CASSLEGRTEAFF
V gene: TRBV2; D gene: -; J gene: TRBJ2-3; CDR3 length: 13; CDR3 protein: CASIRDTTDTQYF
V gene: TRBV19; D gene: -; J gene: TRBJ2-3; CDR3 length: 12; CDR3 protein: CASSMLEDTQYF
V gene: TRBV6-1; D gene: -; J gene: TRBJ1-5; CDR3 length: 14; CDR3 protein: CASSSAVVGQPQHF
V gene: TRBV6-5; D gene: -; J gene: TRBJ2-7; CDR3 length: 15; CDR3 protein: CASTRDISSSYEQYF
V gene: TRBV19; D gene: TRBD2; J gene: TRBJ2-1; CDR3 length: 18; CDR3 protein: CASSPGRGLAESYNEQFF
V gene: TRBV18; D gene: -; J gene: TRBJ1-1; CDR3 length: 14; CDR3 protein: CASSPPEGITEAFF
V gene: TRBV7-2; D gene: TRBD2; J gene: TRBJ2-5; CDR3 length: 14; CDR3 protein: CASGIAGGLETQYF
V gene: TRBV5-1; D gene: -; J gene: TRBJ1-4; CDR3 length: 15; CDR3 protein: CASSLRGTTNEKLFF
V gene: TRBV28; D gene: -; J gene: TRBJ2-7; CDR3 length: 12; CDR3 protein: CASSRLTSEQYF
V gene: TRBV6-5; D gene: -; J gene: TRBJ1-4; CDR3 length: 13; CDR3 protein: CASSRDLSEKLFF